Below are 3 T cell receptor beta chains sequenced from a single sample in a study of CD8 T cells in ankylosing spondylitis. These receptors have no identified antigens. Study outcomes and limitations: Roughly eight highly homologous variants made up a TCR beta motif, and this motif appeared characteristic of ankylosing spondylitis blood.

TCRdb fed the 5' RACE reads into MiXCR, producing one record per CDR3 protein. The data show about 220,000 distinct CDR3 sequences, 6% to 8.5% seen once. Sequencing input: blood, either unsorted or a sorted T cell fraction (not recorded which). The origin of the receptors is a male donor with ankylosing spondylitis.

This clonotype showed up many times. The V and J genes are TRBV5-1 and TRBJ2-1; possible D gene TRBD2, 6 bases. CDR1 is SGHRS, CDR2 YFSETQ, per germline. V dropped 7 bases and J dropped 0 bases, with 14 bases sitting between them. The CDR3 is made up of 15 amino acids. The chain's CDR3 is CASFMDGSSYNEQFF. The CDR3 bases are TGCGCCAGCTTCATGGACGGGAGCTCCTACAATGAGCAGTTCTTC.

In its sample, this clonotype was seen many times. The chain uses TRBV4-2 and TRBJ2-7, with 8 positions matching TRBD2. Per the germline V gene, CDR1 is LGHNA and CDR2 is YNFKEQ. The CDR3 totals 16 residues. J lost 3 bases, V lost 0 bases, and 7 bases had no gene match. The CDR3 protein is CASSQDLLAGDYEQYF. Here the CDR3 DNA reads TGTGCCAGCAGCCAAGATCTGCTAGCGGGTGACTACGAGCAGTACTTC.

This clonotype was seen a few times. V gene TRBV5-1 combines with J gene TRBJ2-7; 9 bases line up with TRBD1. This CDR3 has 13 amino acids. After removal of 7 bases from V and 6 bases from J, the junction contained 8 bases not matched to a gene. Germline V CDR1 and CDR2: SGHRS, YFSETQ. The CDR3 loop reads CASGWTGAGEQYF. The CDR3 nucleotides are TGCGCCAGCGGATGGACAGGGGCGGGCGAGCAGTACTTC.